The source of this TCR beta chain is a study of OX40 agonist ivuxolimab in advanced cancers. On the study more broadly: Hepatocellular carcinoma, melanoma, renal cell or head and neck cancer affected the dose-escalation patients.

Sequencing used immunoSEQ multiplex PCR; TCRdb keeps in-frame clones, though not all of them. This sample has about 70,000 clones, with 80% to 90% found just once. Concerning this clone: The antigen is unknown.

Blood samples were obtained at baseline, cycle 4 day 1, and cycle 7 day 1. Study outcomes and limitations: Dose levels from 0.1 to 3.0 mg/kg saw CD4+ and CD8+ blood T cells expand clonally by week 6. In a subset of nonresponders, normalized T-cell clonal expansion was also low.

This clonotype was sampled from an adult with an advanced solid tumor such as melanoma, head and neck, liver or kidney cancer. The sequencing here drew on CD4+ or CD8+ T cells sorted from blood, taken in a trial of the OX40 agonist ivuxolimab.

The CDR3 region has the DNA TGTGCCAGCAGCTTGGCAGGGGGCGGGCAGCCCCAGCATTTT. It codes for CASSLAGGGQPQHF. The chain employs TRBV5-5 and TRBJ1-5, with TRBD1 identical over 8 bases. After removal of 0 bases from V and 7 bases from J, the junction contained 3 bases not matched to a gene. Germline assignment: CDR1 SGHKS and CDR2 YYEKEE (reference sequence). This CDR3 is built from 14 residues.